Below, 23 T cell receptor beta chains from the same sample are listed, as sequenced in a study of blood T cell repertoires in COVID-19. The method was immunoSEQ multiplex PCR; TCRdb's version includes in-frame clones alone and lacks a portion of them. Of about 140,000 clones detected, around 73% appear once; the ten largest clones hold 9%. The specimen was peripheral blood. These TCRs come from a woman in her fifties or sixties with active or convalescent COVID-19.

The V gene is TRBV5-4, the J gene TRBJ2-7; maybe TRBD1 (5 bases). The CDR3 is made up of 14 amino acids. The germline V and J ends were trimmed by 0 bases and 6 bases, with 13 bases remaining between them. The germline gives CDR1 SGHNT, CDR2 YYREEE (reference sequence). As DNA, the CDR3 is TGTGCCAGCAGCTTGGAGGCAGGGTCTTTCGAGCAGTACTTC. Translated, it gives CASSLEAGSFEQYF.

The chain joins TRBV5-1 to TRBJ2-1; 9 positions agree with TRBD2. Looked up from germline, CDR1 is SGHRS and CDR2 is YFSETQ. The J segment lost 7 bases and the V segment lost 2 bases, leaving 10 bases of the junction unmatched. The CDR3 runs 16 residues. CDR3 region: CASSLASGKPTNEQFF. DNA of the CDR3: TGCGCCAGCAGCTTAGCTAGCGGGAAACCTACTAATGAGCAGTTCTTC.

CDR3 bases: TGTGCCAGCAGTTTATCAGGGGCCGGGGAGCTGTTTTTT. Translation: CASSLSGAGELFF. The chain employs TRBV27 and TRBJ2-2, with D possibly matching TRBD1 (5 bases). From germline, CDR1 is MNHEY and CDR2 SMNVEV (reference sequence). The CDR3 is 13 residues long. The V and J ends lost 0 bases and 6 bases respectively, with 5 bases between them.

V is TRBV7-9 and J is TRBJ1-1, with a possible D match to TRBD1 (6 bases). Trimming stripped 8 bases from V and 0 bases from J, with 16 bases between. Germline values: CDR1 SEHNR, CDR2 FQNEAQ (reference sequence). The CDR3 totals 15 residues. This chain's CDR3 is CASSLGGGVNTEAFF. The CDR3 region has the DNA TGTGCCAGCTCTCTAGGTGGGGGCGTGAACACTGAAGCTTTCTTT.

The chain employs TRBV19 and TRBJ2-2; a weak D match, TRBD2 (5 bases). The germline V gene encodes CDR1 LNHDA and CDR2 SQIVND (reference sequence). The CDR3 has 15 residues. The ends were cut back, 3 bases at V and 7 bases at J, with 15 bases in the middle. The chain's CDR3 is CASSIRWVEGGELFF. DNA for the CDR3: TGTGCCAGTAGTATCCGGTGGGTTGAGGGCGGGGAGCTGTTTTTT.

The chain combines TRBV3-1 (or the pseudogene TRBV3-2) with TRBJ2-7; D might be TRBD2 (6 bases). Germline values: CDR1 LGHDT, CDR2 YNNKEL (reference sequence). The CDR3 has 14 amino acids. Trimming stripped 5 bases from V and 7 bases from J, with 18 bases between. This CDR3 reads CASSRGTGGLEQYF. CDR3 coding DNA: TGTGCCAGCAGCAGAGGGACTGGAGGGTTGGAGCAGTACTTC.

The gene calls are TRBV6-6 and TRBJ1-5; no clear D. The germline gives CDR1 MNHNY, CDR2 SVGAGI (reference sequence). Trimming cost V 0 bases and J 1 base, with 10 bases left between them. The CDR3 spans 16 residues. CDR3 region: CASSYSYGESNQPQHF. The CDR3 DNA sequence: TGTGCCAGCAGTTACTCGTACGGGGAGAGCAATCAGCCCCAGCATTTT.

This chain joins TRBV12-2 and TRBJ2-7; TRBD2 is the table's D call, not checked against the DNA. TRBV12-2 is given as a pseudogene. CDR3 length: 15 residues. CDR3 nucleotides: TGTGCAAGTCGCTTAGTACTAGCGGGCTCCTACGAGCAGTACTTC. Protein sequence: CASRLVLAGSYEQYF.

This rearrangement joins TRBV19 to TRBJ1-1, with TRBD1 as a possible D gene (5 bases). Germline values: CDR1 LNHDA, CDR2 SQIVND (reference sequence). The CDR3 runs 12 residues. Trimming removed 8 bases at V and 0 bases at J, with 7 bases between. The CDR3 region has the DNA TGTGCCAGTTCCAGGGTGAACACTGAAGCTTTCTTT. Its translation is CASSRVNTEAFF.

The chain links TRBV19 to TRBJ2-7, with D perhaps TRBD1 (6 bases). Trimming took 4 bases from V and 3 from J, leaving 16 bases between them. The germline V gene has CDR1 LNHDA and CDR2 SQIVND (reference sequence). This CDR3 is 15 amino acids long. CDR3 bases: TGTGCCAGTAGTACATCCCCCCGGACAGTCTACGAGCAGTACTTC. Its translation: CASSTSPRTVYEQYF.

This clone occurred a few times. This chain uses TRBV6-5 with TRBJ2-7; no firm D call. V was clipped by 5 bases and J by 7 bases, with 15 bases between them. The CDR3 has 13 amino acids. The V gene's germline CDR1 is MNHEY and CDR2 SVGAGI. The CDR3 DNA follows: TGTGCCAGCAGTCCCCAGGTGACGAGAGAGCAGTACTTC. It encodes CASSPQVTREQYF.

The chain couples TRBV19 to TRBJ1-2; 8 bases fit TRBD1. V lost 5 bases to trimming and J lost 3 bases; unmatched junction nucleotides: 5. The CDR3 has 14 amino acids. Per germline, CDR1 LNHDA and CDR2 SQIVND (reference sequence). The CDR3 nucleotides are TGTGCCAGTAGTCTTAAGACAGGGGACTATGGCTACACCTTC. Translation gives CASSLKTGDYGYTF. The entire variable domain, with the rest obtained from reference TRBV19 and TRBJ1-2, is as follows: DGGITQSPKYLFRKEGQNVTLSCEQNLNHDAMYWYRQDPGQGLRLIYYSQIVNDFQKGDIAEGYSVSREKKESFPLTVTSAQKNPTAFYLCASSLKTGDYGYTFGSGTRLTVV.

The chain links TRBV11-2 to TRBJ2-3, with TRBD2 matching over 12 bases. The length of the CDR3 is 16 residues. Germline-derived CDR1 and CDR2 are SGHAT and FQNNGV. V shed 7 bases and J 5 bases; nucleotides not matched to a gene: 10. CDR3 sequence (DNA): TGTGCCAGCACCGTGCGTCTAGCGGGGGGGAGAGATACGCAGTATTTT. This sequence encodes CASTVRLAGGRDTQYF.

The gene calls are TRBV7-9 and TRBJ1-1, with 10 bases aligning to TRBD1. Germline CDR1 and CDR2: SEHNR and FQNEAQ (reference sequence). The CDR3 covers 17 residues. V shed 4 bases, J shed 4 bases, and the junction held 12 bases outside the gene matches. DNA of the CDR3: TGTGCCAGCAGCTCCCGGACAGGGGGTGTTTCGACCACTGAAGCTTTCTTT. It specifies CASSSRTGGVSTTEAFF.

This clone was recorded only once. The chain has TRBV11-3 and TRBJ2-5; D gene uncertain. The CDR3 contains 13 residues. V dropped 1 base and J dropped 2 bases, with 5 bases sitting between them. Germline loops: CDR1 SGHNT, CDR2 YENEEA. CDR3 in amino acids: CASSLGAQETQYF. CDR3 sequence (DNA): TGTGCCAGCAGCTTAGGAGCGCAAGAGACCCAGTACTTC. The variable domain in full, completed from reference TRBV11-3 and TRBJ2-5, reads EAGVVQSPRYKIIEKKQPVAFWCNPISGHNTLYWYLQNLGQGPELLIRYENEEAVDDSQLPKDRFSAERLKGVDSTLKIQPAELGDSAVYLCASSLGAQETQYFGPGTRLLVL.

The rearrangement uses TRBV10-3 and TRBJ2-3; 13 nucleotides agree with TRBD2. The length of the CDR3 is 14 residues. V lost 10 bases and J lost 4; bases outside the gene matches: 5. The germline V gene encodes CDR1 ENHRY and CDR2 SYGVKD. CDR3 amino acids: CATGLAGAADTQYF. The DNA for the CDR3 is TGTGCCACAGGACTAGCGGGAGCCGCAGATACGCAGTATTTT.

Many counts were recorded for this clone. This sample also contains other DNA sequences that code for the same CDR3. This chain links TRBV12-3 or TRBV12-4 with TRBJ2-7; 9 nucleotides match TRBD1. Trimming cost V 8 bases and J 5 bases; bases outside gene matches: 7. The CDR3 spans 13 residues. The CDR3 reads CASSPGQGHEQYF. The CDR3 nucleotides read TGTGCCAGCTCCCCGGGACAGGGCCACGAGCAGTACTTC.

This clone turned up a few times. The J gene is TRBJ2-5, the V gene TRBV7-9, with 12 bases aligning to TRBD2. The V and J ends lost 8 bases and 5 bases, in that order; junction bases with no gene match: 15. The CDR3 has 17 amino acids. Germline assignment: CDR1 SEHNR and CDR2 FQNEAQ (reference sequence). The CDR3 spells CASGTPTSGSVGETQYF. The CDR3 DNA reads TGTGCCAGCGGTACCCCGACTAGCGGGAGTGTCGGGGAGACCCAGTACTTC.

J is TRBJ1-2 and V is TRBV24-1; D unresolved. The CDR3 loop spans 11 amino acids. The germline CDR1 and CDR2 sequences are KGHDR and SFDVKD. V was pared by 9 bases and J by 5 bases, with 9 bases between. CDR3 in DNA: TGTGCCACCGGCGCGGATTATGGCTACACCTTC. Translating it yields CATGADYGYTF.

By sample fraction, this clone is medium-sized. The chain joins TRBV15 to TRBJ1-6; TRBD1 matches 9 bases. The germline gives CDR1 LNHNV, CDR2 YYDKDF (reference sequence). The CDR3 is made up of 15 amino acids. With V trimmed by 3 bases and J by 9 bases, 6 bases remained unmatched. CDR3 nucleotides: TGTGCCACCAGCAGGGACAGGGGTAGGAGTTCACCCCTCCACTTT. It is translated as CATSRDRGRSSPLHF.

The chain employs TRBV19 and TRBJ1-6, with TRBD1 identical over 7 bases. CDR1 and CDR2 (germline): LNHDA, SQIVND (reference sequence). The CDR3 spans 17 residues. Unmatched junction bases numbered 11, after V lost 9 bases and J lost 0 bases. This chain's CDR3 is CASKRTGGISYNSPLHF. The DNA for the CDR3 is TGTGCCAGCAAACGGACAGGCGGGATCTCCTATAATTCACCCCTCCACTTT.

This clone appeared a single time. This sequence joins TRBV18 and TRBJ1-1, with D unclear. CDR1 KGHSH and CDR2 LQKENI come from the germline V gene. V lost 0 bases, J lost 2 bases, and 7 bases lay in between. This CDR3 region has 14 residues. CDR3 nucleotides: TGTGCCAGCTCACCACCGAACAGCAACACTGAAGCTTTCTTT. Translation gives CASSPPNSNTEAFF.

The chain combines TRBV14 with TRBJ1-2; maybe TRBD1 (5 bases). Trimming took 1 base from V and 7 from J, leaving 10 bases between them. CDR1 is SGHDN, CDR2 FVKESK, per germline. This CDR3 comprises 13 residues. The CDR3 nucleotides read TGTGCCAGCAGCCAAGGGACATCCATTGGCTACACCTTC. As protein: CASSQGTSIGYTF.